This TCR beta chain was captured by sequencing in a study of vaccination and CD4 T cells after COVID-19. Study background: Samples were taken after vaccination, a median of about 79 days after dose two, with a range of 14 to 241. The peptides that stimulated the cells were overlapping spike peptides from SARS-CoV-2, HCoV-NL63, HCoV-OC43 and HCoV-229E.

As to this clonotype: Its specificity is unknown.

The CDR3 is 13 amino acids. Looked up from germline, CDR1 is SGHTA and CDR2 is FQGTGA. V shed 2 bases and J shed 3 bases, with 7 bases lying between them. Treatment indicated: approximately 10-day PBMC culture with coronavirus spike peptide pools or control peptides (ViraFEST assay). The authors cultured approximately 2 million PBMCs per well with roughly 10 IU/ml IL-2 and about 10 ug/ml peptide pools. Overall study results and limits: Among reactive clones from convalescent patients, a median 86.3% appeared only post-vaccination.

The Oncomine TCR Beta short-read assay was applied to DNA of cultured CD4+ T cells. Using its own MiXCR run on the PCR reads, TCRdb lists one record per CDR3 protein. The profile shows about 14,000 distinct CDR3 sequences, roughly 55% of them singletons. V and J are TRBV7-3 and TRBJ2-5; D is undetermined. Material for sequencing was CD4+ T cells from blood, cultured in vitro. The receptor was isolated from a human donor who had recovered from COVID-19. The CDR3 loop reads CASSLQPEETQYF. The CDR3 coding sequence is TGTGCCAGCAGCTTACAACCTGAAGAGACCCAGTACTTC.